The 26 T cell receptor beta chains below were found in one sample sequenced in a study of T-cell reconstitution after alpha-beta-depleted transplantation in children. Preparation of the TCRbeta library used unique molecular identifiers. In TCRdb, the PCR reads were re-called with MiXCR into one record per CDR3 protein. The table records fewer than 1 million distinct CDR3 sequences, under 20% of them present only once. The source material was PBMCs, mostly from graft donor cells, sampled 360 days after TCRalphabeta/CD19-depleted stem cell transplant. The receptors originated from a male patient between 10 and 17 years old who had a stem cell transplant for acute lymphoblastic leukemia, so the T cells may come from the graft donor.

This clonotype has a handful of counts. V gene TRBV5-4 combines with J gene TRBJ2-5; D may correspond to TRBD1 or TRBD2 (5 bases each). The V gene lost 3 bases and the J gene lost 7 bases, with 19 bases spanning the gap. The CDR3 has 15 amino acids. Germline V gene data show CDR1 as SGHNT and CDR2 as YYREEE (reference sequence). The CDR3 sequence: CASSWGPGTPGTQYF. CDR3 bases: TGTGCCAGCAGCTGGGGACCCGGGACCCCTGGGACCCAGTACTTC. Filled out from reference TRBV5-4 and TRBJ2-5, the complete variable domain reads ETGVTQSPTHLIKTRGQQVTLRCSSQSGHNTVSWYQQALGQGPQFIFQYYREEENGRGNFPPRFSGLQFPNYSSELNVNALELDDSALYLCASSWGPGTPGTQYFGPGTRLLVL.

The chain carries TRBV3-1 and TRBJ2-5, with 11 bases identical to TRBD2. This CDR3 is 17 amino acids long. The junction had 9 bases not matched to a gene; V was cut back by 1 base and J by 5 bases. Germline lookup yields CDR1 LGHDT and CDR2 YNNKEL (reference sequence). The CDR3 protein is CASSQALAGGWWETQYF. DNA of the CDR3: TGTGCCAGCAGCCAAGCCCTAGCGGGAGGTTGGTGGGAGACCCAGTACTTC.

This clonotype came up a few times. V usage is TRBV3-1 and J usage is TRBJ2-1; 11 bases line up with TRBD2. The CDR3 totals 17 residues. In germline, CDR1 is LGHDT, CDR2 YNNKEL (reference sequence). V lost 3 bases and J lost 2; bases outside the gene matches: 6. The CDR3 DNA reads as TGTGCCAGCAGCCACATTAGCGGGAGGGCCCCCTACAATGAGCAGTTCTTC. Translated: CASSHISGRAPYNEQFF.

This clonotype showed up just a few times. The chain combines TRBV2 with TRBJ2-1, with D unclear. Trimming removed 1 base at V and 4 bases at J, with 11 bases between. This CDR3 is 15 amino acids long. Per germline, CDR1 SNHLY and CDR2 FYNNEI. For the CDR3, the DNA is TGTGCCAGCAGTGAAGTCGGCGCGGCGTACAATGAGCAGTTCTTC. Its translation is CASSEVGAAYNEQFF. The entire variable domain, with the rest obtained from reference TRBV2 and TRBJ2-1, is as follows: EPEVTQTPSHQVTQMGQEVILRCVPISNHLYFYWYRQILGQKVEFLVSFYNNEISEKSEIFDDQFSVERPDGSNFTLKIRSTKLEDSAMYFCASSEVGAAYNEQFFGPGTRLTVL.

The chain couples TRBV11-2 to TRBJ2-3; 7 bases are shared with TRBD2. The CDR3 sequence is 13 residues long. With 3 bases clipped from V and 5 bases from J, the junction kept 2 bases outside the gene matches. Germline V gene lookup returns CDR1 SGHAT and CDR2 FQNNGV. The CDR3 nucleotides are TGTGCCAGCAGCTTCGGGAGGTTAGATACGCAGTATTTT. It translates to CASSFGRLDTQYF.

The chain combines TRBV4-2 with TRBJ2-7; TRBD2 matches at 9 bases. The V gene end was trimmed by 0 bases and the J gene end by 2 bases; junction bases not matched to a gene: 8. The CDR3 contains 17 residues. Germline assignment: CDR1 LGHNA and CDR2 YNFKEQ. CDR3 DNA sequence: TGTGCCAGCAGCCAAGATACTCGGACTAGCGCAACCTACGAGCAGTACTTC. This gives the protein CASSQDTRTSATYEQYF.

This clonotype occurred a few times. The chain carries TRBV27 and TRBJ2-7; D call uncertain. Germline CDR1 and CDR2: MNHEY and SMNVEV (reference sequence). With 3 bases removed from V and 0 bases from J, the gap between germline ends came to 9 bases. This CDR3 spans 14 amino acids. The CDR3 sequence is CASSFAESSYEQYF. The CDR3 DNA is TGTGCCAGCAGTTTTGCAGAAAGCTCCTACGAGCAGTACTTC.

In its sample, this clonotype was seen many times. This chain uses TRBV5-1 with TRBJ2-7; D may be TRBD1 (6 bases). V lost 0 bases and J lost 2, with 9 bases in between. The CDR3 has 14 residues. In germline, CDR1 is SGHRS, CDR2 YFSETQ. This CDR3 reads CASSLAQGTYEQYF. CDR3 bases: TGCGCCAGCAGCTTGGCACAGGGAACCTACGAGCAGTACTTC.

This clonotype was detected a few times. V gene TRBV29-1 combines with J gene TRBJ2-7, with 7 bases lining up with TRBD2. The CDR3 sequence is 11 residues long. V was clipped by 7 bases and J by 7 bases; unmatched bases: 7. Germline CDR1 SQVTM, CDR2 ANQGSEA. The CDR3 DNA reads as TGCAGCGGGTGGGAGGGACGAGAGCAGTACTTC. As protein: CSGWEGREQYF.

In DNA form, the CDR3 reads TGTGCCAGCAGTGAACGAGGCGGGAAACAGGGAAGTTCCTACGAGCAGTACTTC. Amino acids: CASSERGGKQGSSYEQYF. The rearrangement uses TRBV25-1 and TRBJ2-7, with D perhaps given as TRBD1 or TRBD2 (6 bases each). CDR1 is MGHDK, CDR2 SYGVNS, per germline. The CDR3 has 18 residues. Trimming removed 2 bases at V and 1 base at J, with 21 bases between.

This clonotype has just a few counts. The V call is TRBV12-5, the J call TRBJ1-4; the match to TRBD1 covers 11 bases. Per germline, CDR1 LGHNT and CDR2 FRNRAP. The CDR3 is made up of 18 amino acids. V was clipped by 0 bases and J by 5 bases; unmatched bases: 8. The CDR3 DNA is TGTGCTAGTGGTTTGGTTGGACAGGGGGCGCGAAGGAATGAAAAACTGTTTTTT. Translated: CASGLVGQGARRNEKLFF.

This clonotype has ten or more counts. The rearrangement joins TRBV14 to TRBJ2-3; a possible D gene is TRBD1 (5 bases). Germline values: CDR1 SGHDN, CDR2 FVKESK. This CDR3 is 12 amino acids long. Trimming cost V 2 bases and J 11 bases, with 11 bases left between them. As DNA, the CDR3 is TGTGCCAGCAGCCAACAGGGTACGGGGCAGTATTTT. It specifies CASSQQGTGQYF.

The chain couples TRBV25-1 to TRBJ2-1; 9 nucleotides match TRBD2. V dropped 4 bases and J dropped 9; count of bases not matched to a gene: 7. Germline V gene sequence: CDR1 MGHDK, CDR2 SYGVNS. The length of the CDR3 is 14 residues. The CDR3 DNA reads as TGTGCCAGCAGTGCCGGCGGGGGGGTGGTTGAGCAGTTCTTC. It codes for CASSAGGGVVEQFF.

V is TRBV9 and J is TRBJ2-2; D unresolved. CDR3 length: 14 amino acids. Germline loops: CDR1 SGDLS, CDR2 YYNGEE. Trimming left V 0 bases short and J 4 bases short, with 7 bases between. CDR3 residues: CASSVVLFTGELFF. The CDR3 bases are TGTGCCAGCAGCGTAGTGCTGTTCACCGGGGAGCTGTTTTTT.

V and J are TRBV5-1 and TRBJ2-2; 7 nucleotides match TRBD1. This CDR3 has 15 residues. Germline CDR1 reads SGHRS; CDR2 reads YFSETQ. Trimming took 0 bases from V and 4 from J; bases not matched to a gene: 3. The CDR3 bases are TGCGCCAGCAGCTTGGTGGGACAGCCCACCGGGGAGCTGTTTTTT. Its protein product is CASSLVGQPTGELFF.

The chain combines TRBV7-3 with TRBJ2-3, with D perhaps TRBD1 or TRBD2 (6 bases each). V gave up 4 bases and J gave up 1 base, with 15 bases separating them. Per germline, CDR1 SGHTA and CDR2 FQGTGA. The CDR3 extends over 16 amino acids. CDR3 bases: TGTGCCAGCAGCTCCCGACTGGGGGGCCGCACAGATACGCAGTATTTT. Translating gives CASSSRLGGRTDTQYF.

This clonotype was found a few times. The chain has TRBV7-9 and TRBJ1-4, with D possibly being TRBD1 (6 bases). Deletions cut 4 bases from V and 3 bases from J, with 12 bases between. From germline, CDR1 is SEHNR and CDR2 FQNEAQ (reference sequence). CDR3 size: 15 residues. CDR3 DNA: TGTGCCAGCAGCTCCAACAGGGAGGCTAATGAAAAACTGTTTTTT. It specifies CASSSNREANEKLFF.

The rearrangement uses TRBV4-2 and TRBJ2-7, with D tentatively TRBD1 or TRBD2 (5 bases each). The CDR3 spans 15 residues. CDR1 and CDR2 from the germline V gene are LGHNA and YNFKEQ. The germline V and J ends were trimmed by 5 bases and 7 bases, with 21 bases remaining between them. The CDR3 loop reads CASSGTGTTIGEQYF. The CDR3 bases are TGTGCCAGCAGCGGAACCGGGACCACCATTGGAGAGCAGTACTTC.

The chain couples TRBV5-1 to TRBJ1-2; 9 bases map to TRBD1. The CDR3 loop spans 17 amino acids. CDR1 and CDR2 from the germline V gene are SGHRS and YFSETQ. V shed 0 bases and J 0 bases; nucleotides not matched to a gene: 6. The CDR3 spells CASSLVWTGESNYGYTF. The CDR3 bases are TGCGCCAGCAGCTTGGTTTGGACAGGGGAATCTAACTATGGCTACACCTTC. The full variable domain, with the rest looked up from reference TRBV5-1 and TRBJ1-2, is KAGVTQTPRYLIKTRGQQVTLSCSPISGHRSVSWYQQTPGQGLQFLFEYFSETQRNKGNFPGRFSGRQFSNSRSEMNVSTLELGDSALYLCASSLVWTGESNYGYTFGSGTRLTVV.

This clonotype has at least ten counts. This sequence joins TRBV5-1 and TRBJ1-1; D ambiguous. Germline CDR1 is SGHRS and CDR2 is YFSETQ. This CDR3 comprises 16 residues. With 0 bases removed from V and 2 bases from J, the gap between germline ends came to 14 bases. The CDR3 region has the DNA TGCGCCAGCAGCTTGGCCATAGCACGACTTAACACTGAAGCTTTCTTT. The encoded protein is CASSLAIARLNTEAFF. Complete variable domain (other parts from reference TRBV5-1 and TRBJ1-1): KAGVTQTPRYLIKTRGQQVTLSCSPISGHRSVSWYQQTPGQGLQFLFEYFSETQRNKGNFPGRFSGRQFSNSRSEMNVSTLELGDSALYLCASSLAIARLNTEAFFGQGTRLTVV.

V and J are TRBV7-9 and TRBJ2-5, with TRBD1 matching 10 bases. The CDR3 totals 14 residues. Per germline, CDR1 SEHNR and CDR2 FQNEAQ (reference sequence). With V trimmed by 4 bases and J by 5 bases, 4 bases remained unmatched. CDR3 coding DNA: TGTGCCAGCAGCTCGACAGGGGGCAGGGAGACCCAGTACTTC. Its translation is CASSSTGGRETQYF.

The rearrangement links TRBV2 to TRBJ2-3, with TRBD2 identical over 8 bases. The germline CDR1 and CDR2 sequences are SNHLY and FYNNEI. Trimming took 6 bases from V and 4 from J; bases not matched to a gene: 12. CDR3 length: 16 residues. This CDR3 reads CASSPRGGRTADTQYF. As DNA, the CDR3 is TGTGCCAGCAGCCCAAGGGGCGGGAGGACCGCAGATACGCAGTATTTT.

The V and J genes are TRBV6-1 and TRBJ1-4, with TRBD1 as a possible D gene (6 bases). Germline V CDR1 and CDR2: MNHNS, SASEGT. V was trimmed by 7 bases and J by 4 bases, leaving 13 bases between them. CDR3 size: 14 residues. The chain's CDR3 is CASTLGQLNEKLFF. In DNA, the CDR3 is TGTGCCAGCACCTTAGGACAGCTTAATGAAAAACTGTTTTTT.

This clonotype has a handful of counts. This chain joins TRBV10-3 and TRBJ2-7, with TRBD2 identical over 10 bases. The CDR3 length is 16 residues. Trimming removed 4 bases from V and 5 bases from J; junction bases left unmatched: 11. Germline assignment: CDR1 ENHRY and CDR2 SYGVKD. CDR3 nucleotide sequence: TGTGCCATCAGTGGTGGGACTAGCGCCGTAGTCCACGAGCAGTACTTC. Residues: CAISGGTSAVVHEQYF.

The J gene is TRBJ2-7, the V gene TRBV15; D is ambiguous. This CDR3 spans 16 amino acids. V lost 1 base and J 3 bases, leaving 16 bases between the germline ends. From germline, CDR1 is LNHNV and CDR2 YYDKDF (reference sequence). DNA for the CDR3: TGTGCCACCAGCAGAGGGGCCAACAGAGGCGGCTACGAGCAGTACTTC. Encoded protein: CATSRGANRGGYEQYF.

This clonotype was observed a handful of times. CDR3 loop: CASSMTGGSSTDTQYF. The DNA of the CDR3 is TGTGCCAGTAGTATGACGGGTGGGTCTAGCACAGATACGCAGTATTTT. The gene calls are TRBV19 and TRBJ2-3; D unclear. Germline V CDR1 and CDR2: LNHDA, SQIVND (reference sequence). The CDR3 spans 16 residues. V gave up 3 bases and J gave up 0 bases, with 13 bases separating them.